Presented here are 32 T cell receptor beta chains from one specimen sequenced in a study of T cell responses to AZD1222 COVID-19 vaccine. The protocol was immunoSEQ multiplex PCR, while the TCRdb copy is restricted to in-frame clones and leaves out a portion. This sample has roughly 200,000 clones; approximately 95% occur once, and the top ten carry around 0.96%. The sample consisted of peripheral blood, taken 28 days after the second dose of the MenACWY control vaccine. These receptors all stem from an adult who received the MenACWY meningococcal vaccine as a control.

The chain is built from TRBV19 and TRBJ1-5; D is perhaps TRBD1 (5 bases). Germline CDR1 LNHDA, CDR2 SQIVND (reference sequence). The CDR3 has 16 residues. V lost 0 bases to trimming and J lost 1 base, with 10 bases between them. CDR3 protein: CASSIDQGFSNQPQHF. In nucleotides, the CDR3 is TGTGCCAGTAGTATAGACCAGGGATTCAGCAATCAGCCCCAGCATTTT.

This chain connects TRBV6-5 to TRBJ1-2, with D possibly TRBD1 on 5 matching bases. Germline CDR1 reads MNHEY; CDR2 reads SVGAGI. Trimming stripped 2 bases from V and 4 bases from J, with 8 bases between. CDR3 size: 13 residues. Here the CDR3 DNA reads TGTGCCAGCAGTTACAAGGGGTTCTATGGCTACACCTTC. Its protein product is CASSYKGFYGYTF.

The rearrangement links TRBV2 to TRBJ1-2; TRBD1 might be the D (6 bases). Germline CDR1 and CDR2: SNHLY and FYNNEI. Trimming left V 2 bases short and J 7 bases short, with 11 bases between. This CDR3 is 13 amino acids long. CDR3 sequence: CASSEMAGVGYTF. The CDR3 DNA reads TGTGCCAGCAGTGAAATGGCAGGGGTTGGCTACACCTTC.

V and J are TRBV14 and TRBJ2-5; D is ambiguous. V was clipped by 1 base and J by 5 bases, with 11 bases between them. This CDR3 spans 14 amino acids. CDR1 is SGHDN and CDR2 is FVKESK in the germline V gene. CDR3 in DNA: TGTGCCAGCAGCCAAGCCCAAGGTGGGGAGACCCAGTACTTC. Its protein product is CASSQAQGGETQYF.

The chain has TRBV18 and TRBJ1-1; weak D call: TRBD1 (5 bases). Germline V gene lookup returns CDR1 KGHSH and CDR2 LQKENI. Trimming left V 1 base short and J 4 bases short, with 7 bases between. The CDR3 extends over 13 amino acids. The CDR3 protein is CASSPQGSTEAFF. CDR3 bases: TGTGCCAGCTCACCACAGGGGAGCACTGAAGCTTTCTTT. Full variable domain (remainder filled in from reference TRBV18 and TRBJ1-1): NAGVMQNPRHLVRRRGQEARLRCSPMKGHSHVYWYRQLPEEGLKFMVYLQKENIIDESGMPKERFSAEFPKEGPSILRIQQVVRGDSAAYFCASSPQGSTEAFFGQGTRLTVV.

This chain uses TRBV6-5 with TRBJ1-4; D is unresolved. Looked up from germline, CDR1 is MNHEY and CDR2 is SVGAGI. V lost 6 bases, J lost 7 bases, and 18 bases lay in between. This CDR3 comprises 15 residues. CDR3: CASRREGAEGEKLFF. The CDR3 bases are TGTGCCAGCAGACGCGAGGGAGCGGAGGGTGAAAAACTGTTTTTT.

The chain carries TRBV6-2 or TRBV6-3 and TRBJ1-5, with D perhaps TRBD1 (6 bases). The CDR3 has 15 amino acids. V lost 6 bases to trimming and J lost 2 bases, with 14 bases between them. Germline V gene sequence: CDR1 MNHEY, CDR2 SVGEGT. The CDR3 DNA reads TGTGCCAGCAGCCTACAGGGCAGGGGCAATCAGCCCCAGCATTTT. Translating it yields CASSLQGRGNQPQHF.

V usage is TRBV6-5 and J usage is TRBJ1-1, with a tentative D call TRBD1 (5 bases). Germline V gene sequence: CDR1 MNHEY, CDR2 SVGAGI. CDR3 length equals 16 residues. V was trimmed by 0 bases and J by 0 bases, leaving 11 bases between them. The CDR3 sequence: CASSYSAGPMNTEAFF. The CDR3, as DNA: TGTGCCAGCAGTTACTCGGCAGGGCCCATGAACACTGAAGCTTTCTTT.

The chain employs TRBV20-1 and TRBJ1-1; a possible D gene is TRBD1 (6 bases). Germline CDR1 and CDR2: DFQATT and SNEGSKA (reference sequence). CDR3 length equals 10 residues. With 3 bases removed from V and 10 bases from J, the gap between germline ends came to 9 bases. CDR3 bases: TGCAGTGCTAGGAGACAGGTAGCTTTCTTT. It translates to CSARRQVAFF.

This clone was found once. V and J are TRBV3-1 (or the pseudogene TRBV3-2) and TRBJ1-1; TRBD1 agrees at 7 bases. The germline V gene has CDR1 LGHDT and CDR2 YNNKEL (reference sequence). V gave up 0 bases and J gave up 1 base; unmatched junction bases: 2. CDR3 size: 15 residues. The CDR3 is CASSQESGGNTEAFF. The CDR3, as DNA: TGTGCCAGCAGCCAAGAGTCAGGGGGGAACACTGAAGCTTTCTTT.

This CDR3 reads CASSLDSLNTEAFF. CDR3 in DNA: TGCGCCAGCAGCTTGGACAGTCTGAACACTGAAGCTTTCTTT. This chain uses TRBV5-1 with TRBJ1-1; no clear D. The germline V and J ends were trimmed by 0 bases and 0 bases, with 6 bases remaining between them. There are 14 residues in the CDR3. CDR1 and CDR2 from the germline V gene are SGHRS and YFSETQ.

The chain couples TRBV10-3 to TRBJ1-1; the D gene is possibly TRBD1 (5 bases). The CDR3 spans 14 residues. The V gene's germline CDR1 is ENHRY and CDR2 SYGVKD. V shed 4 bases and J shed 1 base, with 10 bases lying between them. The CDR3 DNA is TGTGCCATCAGTGTATCACAGGCGAACACTGAAGCTTTCTTT. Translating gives CAISVSQANTEAFF.

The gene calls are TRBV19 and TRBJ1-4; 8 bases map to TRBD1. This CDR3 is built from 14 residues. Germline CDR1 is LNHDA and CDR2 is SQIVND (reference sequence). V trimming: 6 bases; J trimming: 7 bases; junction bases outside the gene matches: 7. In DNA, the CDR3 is TGTGCCAGTAGCTCGGACAGGGAATTTGAAAAACTGTTTTTT. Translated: CASSSDREFEKLFF.

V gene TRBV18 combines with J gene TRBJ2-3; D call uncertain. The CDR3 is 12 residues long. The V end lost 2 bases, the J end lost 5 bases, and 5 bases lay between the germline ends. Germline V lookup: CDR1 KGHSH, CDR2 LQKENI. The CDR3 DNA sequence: TGTGCCAGCTCACCAGAGCAAGATACGCAGTATTTT. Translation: CASSPEQDTQYF.

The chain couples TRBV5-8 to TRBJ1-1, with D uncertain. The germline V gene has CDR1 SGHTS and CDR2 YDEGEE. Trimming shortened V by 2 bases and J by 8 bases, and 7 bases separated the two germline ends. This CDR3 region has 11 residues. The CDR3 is CASSFRSEAFF. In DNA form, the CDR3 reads TGTGCCAGCAGCTTTCGGTCAGAAGCTTTCTTT.

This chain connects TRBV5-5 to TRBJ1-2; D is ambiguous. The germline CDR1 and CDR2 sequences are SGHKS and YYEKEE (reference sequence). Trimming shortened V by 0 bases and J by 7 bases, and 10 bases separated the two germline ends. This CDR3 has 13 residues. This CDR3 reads CASSLEGSAGYTF. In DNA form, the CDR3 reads TGTGCCAGCAGCTTGGAAGGGTCCGCTGGCTACACCTTC. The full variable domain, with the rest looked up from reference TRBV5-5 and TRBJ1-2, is DAGVTQSPTHLIKTRGQQVTLRCSPISGHKSVSWYQQVLGQGPQFIFQYYEKEERGRGNFPDRFSARQFPNYSSELNVNALLLGDSALYLCASSLEGSAGYTFGSGTRLTVV.

In nucleotides, the CDR3 is TGTGCCAGCTCACCACCACCATCTGGTCAGCCCCAGCATTTT. It encodes CASSPPPSGQPQHF. The rearrangement joins TRBV18 to TRBJ1-5; D is uncertain. The CDR3 is made up of 14 amino acids. Germline V gives CDR1 KGHSH, CDR2 LQKENI. Between the trimmed V and J ends, which lost 0 bases and 6 bases, there was a span of 9 bases.

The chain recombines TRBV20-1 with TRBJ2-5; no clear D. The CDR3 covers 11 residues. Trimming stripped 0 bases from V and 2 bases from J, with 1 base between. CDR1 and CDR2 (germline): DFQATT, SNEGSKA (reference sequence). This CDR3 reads CSAREQETQYF. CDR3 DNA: TGCAGTGCTAGAGAACAAGAGACCCAGTACTTC.

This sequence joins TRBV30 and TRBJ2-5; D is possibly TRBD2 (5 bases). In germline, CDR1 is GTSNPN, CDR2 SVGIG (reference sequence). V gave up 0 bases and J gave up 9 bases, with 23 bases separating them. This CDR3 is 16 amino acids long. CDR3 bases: TGTGCCTGGAGTGTACGTATAGGCAGCATCGGGGTCCCCCAGTACTTC. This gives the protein CAWSVRIGSIGVPQYF.

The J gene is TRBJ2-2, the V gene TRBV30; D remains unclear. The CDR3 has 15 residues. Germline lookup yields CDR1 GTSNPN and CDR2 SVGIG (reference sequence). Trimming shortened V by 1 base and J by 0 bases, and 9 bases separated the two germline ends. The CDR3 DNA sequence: TGTGCCTGGAGTGCCTCTTCCGCGAACACCGGGGAGCTGTTTTTT. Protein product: CAWSASSANTGELFF. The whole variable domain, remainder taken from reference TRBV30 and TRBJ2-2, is SQTIHQWPATLVQPVGSPLSLECTVEGTSNPNLYWYRQAAGRGLQLLFYSVGIGQISSEVPQNLSASRPQDRQFILSSKKLLLSDSGFYLCAWSASSANTGELFFGEGSRLTVL.

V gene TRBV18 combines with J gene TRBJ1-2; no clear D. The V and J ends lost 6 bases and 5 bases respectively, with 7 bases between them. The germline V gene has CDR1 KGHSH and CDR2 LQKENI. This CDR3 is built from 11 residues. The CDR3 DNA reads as TGTGCCAGCTCTGCCCGATATGGCTACACCTTC. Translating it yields CASSARYGYTF.

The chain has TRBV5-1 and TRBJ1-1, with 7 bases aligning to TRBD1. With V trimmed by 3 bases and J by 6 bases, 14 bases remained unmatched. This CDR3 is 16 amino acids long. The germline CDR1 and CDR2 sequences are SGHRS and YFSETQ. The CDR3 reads CASSSNGQVSAAEAFF. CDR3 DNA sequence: TGCGCCAGCAGCTCCAACGGACAGGTTTCTGCGGCTGAAGCTTTCTTT.

In nucleotides, the CDR3 is TGTGCCAGCAGCTTAAGTCCTAAGGGTTCACCCCTCCACTTT. Translated, it gives CASSLSPKGSPLHF. The chain recombines TRBV11-2 with TRBJ1-6, with D unclear. Trimming shortened V by 2 bases and J by 9 bases, and 11 bases separated the two germline ends. From germline, CDR1 is SGHAT and CDR2 FQNNGV. CDR3 length: 14 residues. Full variable domain (rest looked up from reference TRBV11-2 and TRBJ1-6): EAGVAQSPRYKIIEKRQSVAFWCNPISGHATLYWYQQILGQGPKLLIQFQNNGVVDDSQLPKDRFSAERLKGVDSTLKIQPAKLEDSAVYLCASSLSPKGSPLHFGNGTRLTVT.

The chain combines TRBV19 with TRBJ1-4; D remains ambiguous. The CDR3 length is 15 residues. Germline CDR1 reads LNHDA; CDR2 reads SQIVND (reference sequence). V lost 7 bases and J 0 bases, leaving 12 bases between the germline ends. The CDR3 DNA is TGTGCCAGTATAGGGATATCGGCAACTAATGAAAAACTGTTTTTT. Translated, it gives CASIGISATNEKLFF.

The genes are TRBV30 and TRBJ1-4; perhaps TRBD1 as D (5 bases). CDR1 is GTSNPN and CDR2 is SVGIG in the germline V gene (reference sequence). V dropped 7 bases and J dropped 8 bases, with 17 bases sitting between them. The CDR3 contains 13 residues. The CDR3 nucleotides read TGTGCCTTCCAGGTGCGACAGAGAGAAAAACTGTTTTTT. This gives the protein CAFQVRQREKLFF.

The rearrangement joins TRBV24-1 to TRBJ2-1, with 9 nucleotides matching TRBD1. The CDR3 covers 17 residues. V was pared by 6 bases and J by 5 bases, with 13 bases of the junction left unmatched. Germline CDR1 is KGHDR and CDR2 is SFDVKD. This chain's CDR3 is CATSRSRTGEVNNEQFF. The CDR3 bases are TGTGCCACCAGTAGATCTCGGACAGGGGAGGTTAACAATGAGCAGTTCTTC.

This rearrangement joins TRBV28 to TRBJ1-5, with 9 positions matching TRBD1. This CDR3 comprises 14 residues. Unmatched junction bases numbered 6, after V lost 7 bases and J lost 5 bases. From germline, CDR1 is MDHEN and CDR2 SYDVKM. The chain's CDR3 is CASTPGTGYQPQHF. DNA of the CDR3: TGTGCCAGCACCCCCGGGACAGGGTATCAGCCCCAGCATTTT.

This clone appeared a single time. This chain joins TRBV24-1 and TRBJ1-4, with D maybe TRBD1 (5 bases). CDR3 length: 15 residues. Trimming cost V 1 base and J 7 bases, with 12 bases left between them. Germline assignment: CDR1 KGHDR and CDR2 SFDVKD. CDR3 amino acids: CATSDFWTQAEKLFF. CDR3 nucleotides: TGTGCCACCAGTGATTTTTGGACACAAGCTGAAAAACTGTTTTTT.

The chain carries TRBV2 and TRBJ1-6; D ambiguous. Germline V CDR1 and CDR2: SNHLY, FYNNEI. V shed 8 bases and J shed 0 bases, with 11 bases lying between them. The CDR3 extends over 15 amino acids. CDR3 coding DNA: TGTGCCAGCCATTGGATAAGCTCCTATAATTCACCCCTCCACTTT. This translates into CASHWISSYNSPLHF.

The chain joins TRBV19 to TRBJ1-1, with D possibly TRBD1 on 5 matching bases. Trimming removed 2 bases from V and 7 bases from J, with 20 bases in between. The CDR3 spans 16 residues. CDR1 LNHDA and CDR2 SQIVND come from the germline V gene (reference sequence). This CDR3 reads CASSIRIRGRRREAFF. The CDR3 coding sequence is TGTGCCAGTAGTATAAGAATCCGGGGCAGGCGGCGTGAAGCTTTCTTT.

This chain's CDR3 is CASSLWENGGYTF. The DNA for the CDR3 is TGTGCCAGCAGTTTATGGGAGAACGGTGGCTACACCTTC. The V and J genes are TRBV12-3 or TRBV12-4 and TRBJ1-2; no clear D gene. The CDR3 extends over 13 amino acids. Trimming shortened V by 2 bases and J by 7 bases, and 11 bases separated the two germline ends.

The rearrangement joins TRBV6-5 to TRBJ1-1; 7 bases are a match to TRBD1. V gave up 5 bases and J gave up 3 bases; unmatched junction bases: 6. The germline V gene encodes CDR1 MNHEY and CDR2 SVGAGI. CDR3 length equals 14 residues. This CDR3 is CASSLSTGYTEAFF. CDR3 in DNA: TGTGCCAGCAGTCTCTCGACAGGGTACACTGAAGCTTTCTTT.